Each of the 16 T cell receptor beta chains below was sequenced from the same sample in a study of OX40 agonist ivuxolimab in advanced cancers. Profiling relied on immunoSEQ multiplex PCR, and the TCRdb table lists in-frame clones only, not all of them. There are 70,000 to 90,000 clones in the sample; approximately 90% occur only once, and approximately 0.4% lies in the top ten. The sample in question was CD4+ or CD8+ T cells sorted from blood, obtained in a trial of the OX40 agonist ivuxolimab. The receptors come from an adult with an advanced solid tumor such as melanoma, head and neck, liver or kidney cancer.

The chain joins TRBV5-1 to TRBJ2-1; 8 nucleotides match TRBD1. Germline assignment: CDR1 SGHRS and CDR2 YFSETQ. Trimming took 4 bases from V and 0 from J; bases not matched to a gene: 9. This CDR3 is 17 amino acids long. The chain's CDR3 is CASSVDRGFSSYNEQFF. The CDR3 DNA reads TGCGCCAGCAGCGTAGACAGGGGATTTAGCTCCTACAATGAGCAGTTCTTC. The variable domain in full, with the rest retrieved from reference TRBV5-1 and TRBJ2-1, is KAGVTQTPRYLIKTRGQQVTLSCSPISGHRSVSWYQQTPGQGLQFLFEYFSETQRNKGNFPGRFSGRQFSNSRSEMNVSTLELGDSALYLCASSVDRGFSSYNEQFFGPGTRLTVL.

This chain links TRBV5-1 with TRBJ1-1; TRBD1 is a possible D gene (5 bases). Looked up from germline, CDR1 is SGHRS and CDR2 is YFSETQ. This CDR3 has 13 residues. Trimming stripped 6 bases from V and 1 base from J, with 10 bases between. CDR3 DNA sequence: TGCGCCAGCAAAAAGGACACGAACACTGAAGCTTTCTTT. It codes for CASKKDTNTEAFF. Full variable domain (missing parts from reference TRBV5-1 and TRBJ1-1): KAGVTQTPRYLIKTRGQQVTLSCSPISGHRSVSWYQQTPGQGLQFLFEYFSETQRNKGNFPGRFSGRQFSNSRSEMNVSTLELGDSALYLCASKKDTNTEAFFGQGTRLTVV.

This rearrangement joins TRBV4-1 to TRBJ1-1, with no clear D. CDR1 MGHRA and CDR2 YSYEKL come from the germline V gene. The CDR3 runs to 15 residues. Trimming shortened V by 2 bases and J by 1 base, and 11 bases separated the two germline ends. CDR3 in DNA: TGCGCCAGCAGCCAACCCCGACGGGGGAACACTGAAGCTTTCTTT. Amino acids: CASSQPRRGNTEAFF.

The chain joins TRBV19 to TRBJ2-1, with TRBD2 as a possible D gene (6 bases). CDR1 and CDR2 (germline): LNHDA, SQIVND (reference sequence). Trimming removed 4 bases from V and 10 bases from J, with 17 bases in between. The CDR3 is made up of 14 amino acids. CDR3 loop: CASSNPSWRGEQFF. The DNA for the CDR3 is TGTGCCAGTAGTAACCCGAGCTGGCGGGGAGAGCAGTTCTTC.

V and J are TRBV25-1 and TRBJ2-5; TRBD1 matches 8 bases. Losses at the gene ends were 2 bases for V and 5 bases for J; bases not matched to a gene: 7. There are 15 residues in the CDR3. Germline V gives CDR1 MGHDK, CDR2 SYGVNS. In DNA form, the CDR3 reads TGTGCCAGCAGTGAACCGGGACAGGTGCTTGAGACCCAGTACTTC. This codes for CASSEPGQVLETQYF.

CDR3 sequence (DNA): TGTGCCAGCAGTTCCCGGGGCAGGGACTTAGTGGCTGAAGCTTTCTTT. Its translation is CASSSRGRDLVAEAFF. The chain has TRBV27 and TRBJ1-1; the D gene is possibly TRBD1 (5 bases). V gave up 4 bases and J gave up 6 bases, with 21 bases separating them. The V gene's germline CDR1 is MNHEY and CDR2 SMNVEV (reference sequence). There are 16 residues in the CDR3.

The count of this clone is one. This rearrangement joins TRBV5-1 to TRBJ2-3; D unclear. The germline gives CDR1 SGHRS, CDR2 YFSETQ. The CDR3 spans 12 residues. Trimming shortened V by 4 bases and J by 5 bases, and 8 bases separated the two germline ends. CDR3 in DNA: TGCGCCAGCAGCCGGCCGGGAGATACGCAGTATTTT. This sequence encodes CASSRPGDTQYF.

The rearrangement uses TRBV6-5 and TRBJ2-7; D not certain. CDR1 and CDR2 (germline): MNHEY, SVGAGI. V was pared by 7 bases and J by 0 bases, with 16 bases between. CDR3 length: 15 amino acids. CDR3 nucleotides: TGTGCCAGCACCCGGTCCCCACGATCCTCCTACGAGCAGTACTTC. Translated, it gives CASTRSPRSSYEQYF.

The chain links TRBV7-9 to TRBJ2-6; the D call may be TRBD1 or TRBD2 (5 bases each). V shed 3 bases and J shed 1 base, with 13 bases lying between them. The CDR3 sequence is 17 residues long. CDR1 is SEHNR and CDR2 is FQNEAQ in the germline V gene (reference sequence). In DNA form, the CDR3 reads TGTGCCAGCAGCTTCGACCATGGGGGTTCTGGGGCCAACGTCCTGACTTTC. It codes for CASSFDHGGSGANVLTF.

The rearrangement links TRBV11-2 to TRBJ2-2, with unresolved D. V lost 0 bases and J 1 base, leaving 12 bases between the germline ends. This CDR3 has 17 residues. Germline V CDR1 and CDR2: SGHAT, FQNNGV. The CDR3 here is CASSLDSRHLNTGELFF. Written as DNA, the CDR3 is TGTGCCAGCAGCTTAGATTCTCGGCATCTGAACACCGGGGAGCTGTTTTTT.

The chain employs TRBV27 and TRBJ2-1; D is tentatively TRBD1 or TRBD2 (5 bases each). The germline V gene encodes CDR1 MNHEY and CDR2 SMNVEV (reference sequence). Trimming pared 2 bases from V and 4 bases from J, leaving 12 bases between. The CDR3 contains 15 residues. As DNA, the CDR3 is TGTGCCAGCAGTTTAGGGACCCCTAATTACAATGAGCAGTTCTTC. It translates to CASSLGTPNYNEQFF.

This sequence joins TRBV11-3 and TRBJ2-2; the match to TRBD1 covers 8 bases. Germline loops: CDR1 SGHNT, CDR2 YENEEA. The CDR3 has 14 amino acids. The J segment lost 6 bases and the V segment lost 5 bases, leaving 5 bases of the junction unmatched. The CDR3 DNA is TGTGCCAGCAGCACCAGGGGGCTCGCCGGGGAGCTGTTTTTT. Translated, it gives CASSTRGLAGELFF.

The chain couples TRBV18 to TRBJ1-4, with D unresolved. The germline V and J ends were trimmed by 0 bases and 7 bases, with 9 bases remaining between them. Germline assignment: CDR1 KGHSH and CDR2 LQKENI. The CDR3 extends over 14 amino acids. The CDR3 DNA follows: TGTGCCAGCTCACCACCAGGGTTGGGTGAAAAACTGTTTTTT. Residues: CASSPPGLGEKLFF.

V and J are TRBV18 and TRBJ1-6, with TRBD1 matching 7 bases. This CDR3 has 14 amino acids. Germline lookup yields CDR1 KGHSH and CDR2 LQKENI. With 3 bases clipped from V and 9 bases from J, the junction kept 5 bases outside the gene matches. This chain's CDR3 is CASSPGQGVSPLHF. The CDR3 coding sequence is TGTGCCAGCTCACCGGGGCAGGGGGTTTCACCCCTCCACTTT. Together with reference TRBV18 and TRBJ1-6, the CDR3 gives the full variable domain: NAGVMQNPRHLVRRRGQEARLRCSPMKGHSHVYWYRQLPEEGLKFMVYLQKENIIDESGMPKERFSAEFPKEGPSILRIQQVVRGDSAAYFCASSPGQGVSPLHFGNGTRLTVT.

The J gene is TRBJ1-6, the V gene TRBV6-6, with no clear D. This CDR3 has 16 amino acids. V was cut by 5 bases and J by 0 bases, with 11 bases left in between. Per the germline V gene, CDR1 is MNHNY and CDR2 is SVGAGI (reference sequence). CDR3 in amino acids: CASSALRSSYNSPLHF. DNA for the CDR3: TGTGCCAGCAGTGCCCTTAGGAGCTCCTATAATTCACCCCTCCACTTT.

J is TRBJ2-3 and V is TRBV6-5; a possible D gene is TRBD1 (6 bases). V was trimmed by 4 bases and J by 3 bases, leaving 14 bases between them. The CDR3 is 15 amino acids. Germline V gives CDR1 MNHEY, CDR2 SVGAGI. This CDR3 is CASSFVQGLTDTQYF. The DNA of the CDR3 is TGTGCCAGCAGTTTTGTACAGGGTTTAACAGATACGCAGTATTTT.